A single sample is the source of the 14 T cell receptor beta chains below, sequenced in a study of blood T cell repertoires in COVID-19 (dated by TCRdb to the early 2020s). Library preparation used the immunoSEQ multiplex PCR assay. TCRdb retrieved this table from immuneACCESS and kept in-frame rearrangements only. Not all clones are present; in checked studies, unresolved V genes account for under half, and no reason is known for the remainder. This sample gives 60,000 or so clones in total; approximately 90% of them show up just once. 9.5% to 13% of the sample is in the top ten clones. Sequences were obtained from peripheral blood. These receptor sequences come from a human donor with acute or convalescent COVID-19. The donor label of this sample is uncertain.

This clone was seen once. This chain links TRBV7-2 with TRBJ1-5; TRBD1 might be the D (6 bases). This CDR3 contains 14 residues. V lost 3 bases, J lost 2 bases, and 8 bases lay in between. In germline, CDR1 is SGHTA, CDR2 FQGNSA. The CDR3 spells CASSFKGGNQPQHF. For the CDR3, the DNA is TGTGCCAGCAGCTTTAAGGGGGGCAATCAGCCCCAGCATTTT.

The gene calls are TRBV14 and TRBJ1-1; no reliable D call. The CDR3 sequence is 15 residues long. V dropped 0 bases and J dropped 4 bases, with 12 bases sitting between them. The germline CDR1 and CDR2 sequences are SGHDN and FVKESK. The CDR3 DNA follows: TGTGCCAGCAGCCAAGATTTCTTTGGGAGCACTGAAGCTTTCTTT. This gives the protein CASSQDFFGSTEAFF. Full variable domain (missing parts from reference TRBV14 and TRBJ1-1): EAGVTQFPSHSVIEKGQTVTLRCDPISGHDNLYWYRRVMGKEIKFLLHFVKESKQDESGMPNNRFLAERTGGTYSTLKVQPAELEDSGVYFCASSQDFFGSTEAFFGQGTRLTVV.

CDR3 DNA sequence: TGTGCCAGCAGCGCGCGGACAGGGGCCTACGAGCAGTACTTC. Residues: CASSARTGAYEQYF. The chain employs TRBV7-8 and TRBJ2-7, with 9 bases identical to TRBD1. CDR3 length equals 14 residues. In germline, CDR1 is SGHVS, CDR2 FQNEAQ. The V and J ends lost 5 bases and 2 bases, in that order; junction bases with no gene match: 4.

V usage is TRBV18 and J usage is TRBJ1-1, with no clear D. Germline V gene data show CDR1 as KGHSH and CDR2 as LQKENI. There are 15 residues in the CDR3. V was cut by 2 bases and J by 4 bases, with 14 bases left in between. The CDR3: CASSPEAGLGTEAFF. As DNA, the CDR3 is TGTGCCAGCTCACCAGAGGCGGGCTTAGGCACTGAAGCTTTCTTT.

The chain joins TRBV4-1 to TRBJ1-5; TRBD1 might be the D (5 bases). V dropped 3 bases and J dropped 3 bases, with 9 bases sitting between them. The CDR3 extends over 14 amino acids. Germline assignment: CDR1 MGHRA and CDR2 YSYEKL. The CDR3 region is CASSQDTTNQPQHF. In nucleotides, the CDR3 is TGCGCCAGCAGCCAGGACACCACCAATCAGCCCCAGCATTTT.

The gene calls are TRBV11-3 and TRBJ2-3; possibly TRBD1 for D (5 bases). V was pared by 3 bases and J by 2 bases, with 6 bases between. The CDR3 consists of 13 residues. Germline CDR1 SGHNT, CDR2 YENEEA. CDR3 residues: CASSFGATDTQYF. For the CDR3, the DNA is TGTGCCAGCAGCTTTGGGGCCACAGATACGCAGTATTTT.

V is TRBV19 and J is TRBJ1-1, with 12 bases that match TRBD1. CDR3 length: 13 residues. CDR1 is LNHDA and CDR2 is SQIVND in the germline V gene (reference sequence). V gave up 6 bases and J gave up 10 bases; unmatched junction bases: 6. CDR3 DNA: TGTGCCAGTAGCGGGGACAGGGGGCTTAGAGCTTTCTTT. Translating it yields CASSGDRGLRAFF.

V and J are TRBV3-1 (or the pseudogene TRBV3-2) and TRBJ2-1; tentatively, D is TRBD2 (5 bases). The CDR3 covers 13 residues. Per germline, CDR1 LGHDT and CDR2 YNNKEL (reference sequence). V gave up 4 bases and J gave up 7 bases, with 11 bases separating them. The CDR3 DNA is TGTGCCAGCAGCCCTGTGTCGGGAAATGAGCAGTTCTTC. This codes for CASSPVSGNEQFF.

The rearrangement joins TRBV7-9 to TRBJ2-7; D possibly corresponds to TRBD1 (5 bases). The CDR3 runs to 14 residues. With 3 bases removed from V and 0 bases from J, the gap between germline ends came to 9 bases. Germline lookup yields CDR1 SEHNR and CDR2 FQNEAQ (reference sequence). The CDR3 loop reads CASSLDTYSYEQYV. The CDR3 coding sequence is TGTGCCAGCAGCTTGGACACATACTCCTACGAGCAGTACGTC.

V gene TRBV4-1 combines with J gene TRBJ2-7; 9 nucleotides match TRBD1. The CDR3 runs to 17 residues. The ends lost 3 bases at V and 1 base at J; junction bases unmatched: 10. In germline, CDR1 is MGHRA, CDR2 YSYEKL. Written as DNA, the CDR3 is TGCGCCAGCAGCCATCCAACCGGCGGGACAGGGTCCTACGAGCAGTACTTC. It encodes CASSHPTGGTGSYEQYF.

The rearrangement links TRBV30 to TRBJ1-5; TRBD1 agrees at 8 bases. The CDR3 extends over 16 amino acids. Losses at the gene ends were 0 bases for V and 4 bases for J; bases not matched to a gene: 8. The germline V gene has CDR1 GTSNPN and CDR2 SVGIG (reference sequence). CDR3 sequence (DNA): TGTGCCTGGAGTGTACCGGGACAGGTCCTTAATCAGCCCCAGCATTTT. Amino acids: CAWSVPGQVLNQPQHF.

This chain joins TRBV5-1 and TRBJ2-5; TRBD1 matches 9 bases. In germline, CDR1 is SGHRS, CDR2 YFSETQ. V shed 4 bases, J shed 2 bases, and the junction held 6 bases outside the gene matches. This CDR3 comprises 15 residues. The CDR3 sequence is CASSLPGTGQETQYF. CDR3 nucleotides: TGCGCCAGCAGCCTACCCGGGACAGGGCAAGAGACCCAGTACTTC.

V is TRBV6-1 and J is TRBJ2-1; 12 positions agree with TRBD2. The length of the CDR3 is 15 residues. With 2 bases clipped from V and 7 bases from J, the junction kept 3 bases outside the gene matches. Germline V gene lookup returns CDR1 MNHNS and CDR2 SASEGT. For the CDR3, the DNA is TGTGCCAGCAGTGAATCTAGCGGGGGGGCGAATGAGCAGTTCTTC. Protein product: CASSESSGGANEQFF.

There are a few counts of this clone. The chain is built from TRBV5-8 and TRBJ2-3; no clear D. The CDR3 length is 16 residues. The V gene lost 4 bases and the J gene lost 2 bases, with 17 bases spanning the gap. The germline V gene encodes CDR1 SGHTS and CDR2 YDEGEE. The CDR3 spells CASSDRLRKTTDTQYF. In nucleotides, the CDR3 is TGTGCCAGCAGCGACCGACTGCGAAAGACCACAGATACGCAGTATTTT.